One sample yielded the 5 T cell receptor beta chains listed below, sequenced in a study of human T cells and chemical hapten exposure. Each CDR3 protein gets one entry after TCRdb re-called the RACE reads with MiXCR. The sample contains 99,000 or so distinct CDR3 sequences, approximately 36% of which appear only once. Time point indicated: patch test 3, about 24 weeks after DPC sensitization. The treatment is: therapeutic diphenylcyclopropenone sensitization with weekly scalp DPC. The starting material was whole blood, obtained in connection with sensitization to the hapten diphenylcyclopropenone (DPC). The receptors were gathered from a man in his forties with alopecia areata. Some clones in this sample may be carry-over from other donors' samples.

This rearrangement joins TRBV2 to TRBJ1-3; D is ambiguous. The germline gives CDR1 SNHLY, CDR2 FYNNEI. Trimming took 6 bases from V and 2 from J, leaving 8 bases between them. The CDR3 contains 13 residues. The CDR3 sequence: CASRGSAGNTIYF. Here the CDR3 DNA reads TGTGCCAGCAGAGGTTCAGCTGGAAACACCATATATTTT.

This rearrangement joins TRBV27 to TRBJ2-3, with D perhaps assigned TRBD1 or TRBD2 (5 bases each). Germline V gene lookup returns CDR1 MNHEY and CDR2 SMNVEV (reference sequence). The CDR3 covers 13 residues. The V gene lost 5 bases and the J gene lost 5 bases, with 11 bases spanning the gap. The DNA for the CDR3 is TGTGCCAGCAGTCCTTGGGACGTAGATACGCAGTATTTT. The encoded protein is CASSPWDVDTQYF.

This clonotype was detected a few times. CDR3 coding DNA: TGTGCCATCAGTGATACCCAGACAGGGATCGAAGAGACCCAGTACTTC. This sequence encodes CAISDTQTGIEETQYF. This chain links TRBV10-3 with TRBJ2-5, with 7 bases aligning to TRBD1. Trimming cost V 3 bases and J 3 bases; bases outside gene matches: 10. The CDR3 spans 16 residues. Germline CDR1 reads ENHRY; CDR2 reads SYGVKD.

The V gene is TRBV4-1, the J gene TRBJ2-4; tentatively, D is TRBD1 (5 bases). The germline CDR1 and CDR2 sequences are MGHRA and YSYEKL. The V end lost 0 bases, the J end lost 6 bases, and 12 bases lay between the germline ends. The CDR3 length is 15 residues. The CDR3 loop reads CASSQDLRTGNIQYF. CDR3 in DNA: TGCGCCAGCAGCCAAGATCTACGAACAGGAAACATTCAGTACTTC.

This clonotype was seen more than once but under ten times. V gene TRBV24-1 combines with J gene TRBJ2-3; D call uncertain. Between the trimmed V and J ends, which lost 11 bases and 6 bases, there was a span of 23 bases. The length of the CDR3 is 15 residues. CDR1 and CDR2 (germline): KGHDR, SFDVKD. The CDR3 DNA reads as TGTGCCAGTCAAGATACCACCCAATCCGTGGATACGCAGTATTTT. Encoded protein: CASQDTTQSVDTQYF.